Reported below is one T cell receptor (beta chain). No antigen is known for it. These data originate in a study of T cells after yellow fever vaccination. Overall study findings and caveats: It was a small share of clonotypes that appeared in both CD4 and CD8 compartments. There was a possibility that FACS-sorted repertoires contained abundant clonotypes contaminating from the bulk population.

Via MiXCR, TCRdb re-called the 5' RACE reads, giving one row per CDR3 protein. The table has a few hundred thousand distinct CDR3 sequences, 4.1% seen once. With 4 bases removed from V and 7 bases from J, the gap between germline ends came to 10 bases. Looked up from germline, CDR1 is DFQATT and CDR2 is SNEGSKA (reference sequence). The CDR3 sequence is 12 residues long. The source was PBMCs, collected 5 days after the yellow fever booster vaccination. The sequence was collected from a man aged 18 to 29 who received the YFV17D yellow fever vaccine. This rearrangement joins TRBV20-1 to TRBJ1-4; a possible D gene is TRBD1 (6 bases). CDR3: CSATGGGEKLFF. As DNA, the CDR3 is TGCAGTGCTACGGGGGGCGGTGAAAAACTGTTTTTT.